This TCR beta chain appears in the sequencing data of a study of OX40 agonist ivuxolimab in advanced cancers. Study-level background: Patients were dosed with the agonistic anti-OX40 (CD134) antibody ivuxolimab.

On this clone: Antigen: not known.

Overall study findings and caveats: Low normalized T-cell clonal expansion also characterized some of the nonresponders. CD4+ and CD8+ blood T cells expanded clonally by week 6 at 0.1 to 3.0 mg/kg.

Data came from immunoSEQ multiplex PCR; TCRdb stores just in-frame clones and leaves some out. Among tens of thousands of clones listed, approximately 90% were seen once. CDR1 is SGDLS and CDR2 is YYNGEE in the germline V gene. This CDR3 region has 14 residues. Between the trimmed V and J ends, which lost 3 bases and 2 bases, there was a span of 9 bases. This chain connects TRBV9 to TRBJ2-1, with a weak D call TRBD1 (6 bases). Sequences were derived from CD4+ or CD8+ T cells sorted from blood, sampled in a trial of the OX40 agonist ivuxolimab. This clonotype was obtained from an adult with an advanced solid tumor such as melanoma, head and neck, liver or kidney cancer. The CDR3 nucleotides are TGTGCCAGCAGCGAAACAGGGACCTACAATGAGCAGTTCTTC. It encodes CASSETGTYNEQFF.